Given below is one T cell receptor (beta chain) in context. This sample was included in a study of T-cell memory formation after mild COVID-19. V lost 4 bases to trimming and J lost 4 bases, with 10 bases between them. The CDR3 contains 13 residues. In germline, CDR1 is SEHNR, CDR2 FQNEAQ (reference sequence). TCRdb itself ran the 5' RACE reads through MiXCR, one entry per CDR3 protein. The sample carries 300,000 to 350,000 distinct CDR3 sequences, over 11% recorded once. The chain has TRBV7-9 and TRBJ1-1; no definite D call. The clonotype originates from a man younger than 30 who had mild COVID-19 (a few samples of this study predate the infection). Cell type and time point are not known. The source material was PBMCs or a T cell subset sorted from them (not recorded which). The CDR3 nucleotides are TGTGCCAGCAGCTCCTCGGAGGTCACTGAAGCTTTCTTT. Translation: CASSSSEVTEAFF.